Below, 26 T cell receptor beta chains from the same sample are listed, as sequenced in a study of blood T cell repertoires in COVID-19. Sequencing was performed with immunoSEQ multiplex PCR; in TCRdb, only in-frame clones are kept and a portion is missing. The sample has 150,000 to 200,000 clones, roughly 77% seen once. Sequenced sample: peripheral blood. These receptors were taken from a man aged 65-85 years with active or convalescent COVID-19.

This rearrangement joins TRBV3-1 (or the pseudogene TRBV3-2) to TRBJ1-2, with D unclear. This CDR3 region has 14 residues. The V gene's germline CDR1 is LGHDT and CDR2 YNNKEL (reference sequence). V gave up 0 bases and J gave up 4 bases, with 9 bases separating them. CDR3 DNA: TGTGCCAGCAGCCAAGATAAAGGACTCTATGGCTACACCTTC. It yields the protein CASSQDKGLYGYTF.

This clone is a singleton in its sample. This chain links TRBV15 with TRBJ2-1; 7 positions agree with TRBD1. V lost 2 bases, J lost 5 bases, and 9 bases stayed unmatched. Germline V gene data show CDR1 as LNHNV and CDR2 as YYDKDF (reference sequence). The CDR3 runs 16 residues. CDR3 sequence reads: CATSRNLGQLNNEQFF. The CDR3 DNA follows: TGTGCCACCAGCAGAAACCTGGGACAGCTCAACAATGAGCAGTTCTTC.

This clone appeared once. The CDR3 bases are TGTGCCAGCTGGGGCGATTTGAATGAAGCTTTCTTT. Protein product: CASWGDLNEAFF. This rearrangement joins TRBV12-3 or TRBV12-4 to TRBJ1-1, with a tentative D call TRBD1 (5 bases). With 8 bases removed from V and 7 bases from J, the gap between germline ends came to 14 bases. The CDR3 length is 12 residues.

V and J are TRBV10-2 and TRBJ2-1; TRBD2 agrees at 9 bases. J was trimmed by 6 bases and V by 1 base; bases with no gene match: 22. The CDR3 contains 21 residues. CDR1 and CDR2 from the germline V gene are WSHSY and SAAADI. The CDR3 is CASSEWLFSSSGSGRLNEQFF. For the CDR3, the DNA is TGCGCCAGCAGTGAGTGGTTATTTTCAAGTAGCGGGAGTGGGAGACTCAATGAGCAGTTCTTC.

This chain connects TRBV7-2 to TRBJ2-1, with 9 bases that match TRBD1. The CDR3 contains 16 residues. Per the germline V gene, CDR1 is SGHTA and CDR2 is FQGNSA. V shed 1 base, J shed 6 bases, and the junction held 7 bases outside the gene matches. Written as DNA, the CDR3 is TGTGCCAGCAGCTTAGATTGGGGACAGGGTCTCAATGAGCAGTTCTTC. Translation gives CASSLDWGQGLNEQFF.

The gene calls are TRBV30 and TRBJ2-6; 10 bases fit TRBD1. J lost 2 bases, V lost 7 bases, and 5 bases had no gene match. The V gene's germline CDR1 is GTSNPN and CDR2 SVGIG (reference sequence). The CDR3 consists of 15 residues. DNA for the CDR3: TGTGCCTCGACAGGGGGCAGAGCTGGGGCCAACGTCCTGACTTTC. Translating gives CASTGGRAGANVLTF.

This rearrangement joins TRBV11-2 to TRBJ1-1; the D gene is possibly TRBD1 (5 bases). There are 11 residues in the CDR3. Germline CDR1 SGHAT, CDR2 FQNNGV. The V gene lost 3 bases and the J gene lost 8 bases, with 7 bases spanning the gap. Here the CDR3 DNA reads TGTGCCAGCAGCTTCCAGGGCGAAGCTTTCTTT. Residues: CASSFQGEAFF.

A note on this clone: The same CDR3 can be traced to other DNA sequences in this sample. The genes are TRBV15 and TRBJ2-5; 15 bases fit TRBD2. The junction had 2 bases not matched to a gene; V was cut back by 1 base and J by 5 bases. Germline lookup yields CDR1 LNHNV and CDR2 YYDKDF (reference sequence). CDR3 length: 16 residues. The CDR3 sequence is CATSRGTSGGEETQYF. The DNA for the CDR3 is TGTGCCACCAGCAGAGGGACTAGCGGGGGGGAGGAGACCCAGTACTTC.

The chain has TRBV7-2 and TRBJ2-7; D is perhaps TRBD2 (6 bases). V lost 4 bases and J 3 bases, leaving 13 bases between the germline ends. Per germline, CDR1 SGHTA and CDR2 FQGNSA. This CDR3 spans 14 amino acids. The CDR3 DNA sequence: TGTGCCAGCAGCTCGATGGGGGGTAGCTACGAGCAGTACTTC. Protein: CASSSMGGSYEQYF.

V usage is TRBV28 and J usage is TRBJ2-5; 7 nucleotides align to TRBD1. After removal of 6 bases from V and 2 bases from J, the junction contained 6 bases not matched to a gene. The CDR3 loop spans 14 amino acids. The germline V gene encodes CDR1 MDHEN and CDR2 SYDVKM. This CDR3 is CASRGPGQQETQYF. DNA for the CDR3: TGTGCCAGCAGAGGCCCGGGACAGCAAGAGACCCAGTACTTC.

The chain is built from TRBV2 and TRBJ2-7; the match to TRBD2 covers 9 bases. There are 16 residues in the CDR3. V gave up 1 base and J gave up 6 bases; unmatched junction bases: 10. In germline, CDR1 is SNHLY, CDR2 FYNNEI. The CDR3 reads CASSEGDGWTSAEQYF. CDR3 nucleotides: TGTGCCAGCAGTGAAGGGGATGGTTGGACTAGCGCCGAGCAGTACTTC.

This clone was observed a single time. The chain is built from TRBV2 and TRBJ2-1, with TRBD2 as a possible D gene (7 bases). This CDR3 spans 13 amino acids. Trimming cost V 7 bases and J 7 bases, with 14 bases left between them. Germline loops: CDR1 SNHLY, CDR2 FYNNEI. DNA of the CDR3: TGTGCCAGCAAGCAGGGGAGGGAAAATGAGCAGTTCTTC. Amino acids: CASKQGRENEQFF.

CDR3 residues: CASSDRGTGNTIYF. Here the CDR3 DNA reads TGTGCCAGCTCCGACAGGGGAACTGGAAACACCATATATTTT. J is TRBJ1-3 and V is TRBV11-2; 8 positions match TRBD1. The CDR3 length is 14 residues. CDR1 is SGHAT, CDR2 FQNNGV, per germline. Germline trimming cut 8 bases from V and 2 bases from J; bases unmatched to any gene: 5.

The chain recombines TRBV3-1 (or the pseudogene TRBV3-2) with TRBJ2-5; 7 bases align to TRBD1. Per the germline V gene, CDR1 is LGHDT and CDR2 is YNNKEL (reference sequence). CDR3 size: 16 residues. With V trimmed by 1 base and J by 5 bases, 10 bases remained unmatched. CDR3 nucleotides: TGTGCCAGCAGCCAAGGTCGGGACAGCGGCGGGGAGACCCAGTACTTC. Translated, it gives CASSQGRDSGGETQYF.

This chain connects TRBV6-5 to TRBJ2-7; D gene unclear. The CDR3 has 15 residues. V was cut by 0 bases and J by 0 bases, with 9 bases left in between. CDR1 is MNHEY, CDR2 SVGAGI, per germline. CDR3 residues: CASSYSHTLSYEQYF. The CDR3 coding sequence is TGTGCCAGCAGTTACTCGCACACCCTCTCCTACGAGCAGTACTTC.

This clone was detected once. The rearrangement uses TRBV13 and TRBJ1-6; D is ambiguous. The V end was cut by 5 bases, the J end by 10 bases, with 15 bases between. Germline V gene sequence: CDR1 PRHDT, CDR2 FYEKMQ (reference sequence). This CDR3 has 14 amino acids. DNA for the CDR3: TGTGCCAGCAGCGGGCTGGTGGCCGGATCACCCCTCCACTTT. Translating gives CASSGLVAGSPLHF.

This chain uses TRBV6-5 with TRBJ1-3, with D uncertain. This CDR3 is built from 14 residues. Trimming removed 4 bases at V and 3 bases at J, with 10 bases between. Germline CDR1 is MNHEY and CDR2 is SVGAGI. CDR3 sequence (DNA): TGTGCCAGCAGTTCTCCGGCGGGTGGAAACACCATATATTTT. Its translation is CASSSPAGGNTIYF.

J is TRBJ1-2 and V is TRBV6-1; TRBD1 matches at 7 bases. Germline CDR1 and CDR2: MNHNS and SASEGT. This CDR3 contains 14 residues. Trimming removed 6 bases from V and 4 bases from J; junction bases left unmatched: 8. The CDR3 DNA sequence: TGTGCCAGCAGCCAGGGGGTATTGGGCTATGGCTACACCTTC. It encodes CASSQGVLGYGYTF.

The chain joins TRBV2 to TRBJ2-1; 13 positions match TRBD2. V lost 6 bases to trimming and J lost 7 bases; unmatched junction nucleotides: 9. This CDR3 region has 16 residues. The V gene's germline CDR1 is SNHLY and CDR2 FYNNEI. The CDR3 DNA follows: TGTGCCAGCAGGCGACTAGCGGGAGGTGCCGAGAATGAGCAGTTCTTC. It translates to CASRRLAGGAENEQFF.

The rearrangement joins TRBV4-3 to TRBJ2-7; D gene unclear. Germline V gives CDR1 LGHNA, CDR2 YSLEER. This CDR3 is built from 13 residues. Trimming removed 1 base from V and 2 bases from J, with 6 bases in between. In DNA, the CDR3 is TGCGCCAGCAGCCAAGGTCCTGCCTACGAGCAGTACTTC. Amino acid sequence: CASSQGPAYEQYF.

This chain joins TRBV30 and TRBJ1-5; D may be TRBD1 (5 bases). The CDR3 extends over 15 amino acids. Germline CDR1 is GTSNPN and CDR2 is SVGIG (reference sequence). V lost 2 bases and J lost 5, with 16 bases in between. This CDR3 reads CAWSSGRGGYQPQHF. The CDR3 nucleotides are TGTGCCTGGAGTTCGGGGAGGGGCGGCTATCAGCCCCAGCATTTT.

V and J are TRBV5-1 and TRBJ1-1; TRBD1 might be the D (5 bases). The CDR3 spans 14 residues. V was cut by 0 bases and J by 4 bases, with 10 bases left in between. Germline lookup yields CDR1 SGHRS and CDR2 YFSETQ. In DNA, the CDR3 is TGCGCCAGCAGCTTGGGGGGCAGGAGCACTGAAGCTTTCTTT. Amino acid sequence: CASSLGGRSTEAFF. Looking up the rest from reference TRBV5-1 and TRBJ1-1 gives the full variable domain: KAGVTQTPRYLIKTRGQQVTLSCSPISGHRSVSWYQQTPGQGLQFLFEYFSETQRNKGNFPGRFSGRQFSNSRSEMNVSTLELGDSALYLCASSLGGRSTEAFFGQGTRLTVV.

The gene calls are TRBV6-2 or TRBV6-3 and TRBJ2-3; 9 nucleotides match TRBD1. J lost 1 base, V lost 3 bases, and 2 bases had no gene match. This CDR3 region has 15 residues. Germline V gene sequence: CDR1 MNHEY, CDR2 SVGEGT. The DNA of the CDR3 is TGTGCCAGCAGTTATTGGGACAGGGGCACAGATACGCAGTATTTT. Amino acid sequence: CASSYWDRGTDTQYF.

Turning to this clone: Other DNA sequences in the same sample also yield this CDR3. The V and J genes are TRBV19 and TRBJ2-1, with 10 bases aligning to TRBD2. The germline V gene encodes CDR1 LNHDA and CDR2 SQIVND (reference sequence). This CDR3 has 15 amino acids. The ends lost 9 bases at V and 1 base at J; junction bases unmatched: 6. The CDR3 region is CASRTSGDSYNEQFF. CDR3 bases: TGTGCCAGCAGAACTAGCGGGGATTCCTACAATGAGCAGTTCTTC.

This clone was seen a single time. The V gene is TRBV18, the J gene TRBJ2-7, with D perhaps matching TRBD2 (5 bases). V lost 3 bases and J 2 bases, leaving 14 bases between the germline ends. Per germline, CDR1 KGHSH and CDR2 LQKENI. The CDR3 contains 15 residues. The CDR3 loop reads CASSPTRVSTYEQYF. Here the CDR3 DNA reads TGTGCCAGCTCACCGACGCGGGTCTCTACCTACGAGCAGTACTTC.

This sequence joins TRBV11-2 and TRBJ2-2, with D unresolved. The CDR3 has 14 amino acids. Germline V gives CDR1 SGHAT, CDR2 FQNNGV. V was shortened by 6 bases and J by 4 bases, with 12 bases between the two germline ends. CDR3: CASRNRESTGELFF. The CDR3 nucleotides read TGTGCCAGCAGGAACAGAGAATCCACCGGGGAGCTGTTTTTT.